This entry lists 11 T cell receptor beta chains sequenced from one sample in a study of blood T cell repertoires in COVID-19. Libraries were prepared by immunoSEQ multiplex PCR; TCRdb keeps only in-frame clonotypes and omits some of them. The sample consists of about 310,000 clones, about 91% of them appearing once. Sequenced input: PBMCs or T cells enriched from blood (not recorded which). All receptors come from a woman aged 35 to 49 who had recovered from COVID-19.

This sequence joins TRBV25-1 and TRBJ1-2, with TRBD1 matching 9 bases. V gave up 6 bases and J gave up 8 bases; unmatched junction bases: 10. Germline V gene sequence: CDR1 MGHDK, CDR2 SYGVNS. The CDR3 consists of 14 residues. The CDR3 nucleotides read TGTGCCAGCAGGGGTGGACAGGGGTTAGGGGGCTACACCTTC. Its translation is CASRGGQGLGGYTF.

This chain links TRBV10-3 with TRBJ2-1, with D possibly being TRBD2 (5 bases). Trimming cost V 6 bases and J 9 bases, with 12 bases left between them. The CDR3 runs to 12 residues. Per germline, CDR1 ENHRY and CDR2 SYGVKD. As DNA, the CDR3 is TGTGCCATCAGACCCGCGGGCTCTGAGCAGTTCTTC. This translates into CAIRPAGSEQFF.

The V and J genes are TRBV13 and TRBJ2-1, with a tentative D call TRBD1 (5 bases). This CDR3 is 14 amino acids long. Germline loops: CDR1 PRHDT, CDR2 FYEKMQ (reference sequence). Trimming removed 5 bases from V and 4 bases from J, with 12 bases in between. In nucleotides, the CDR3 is TGTGCCAGCAGCCCAGGGATGGGTTACAATGAGCAGTTCTTC. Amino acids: CASSPGMGYNEQFF.

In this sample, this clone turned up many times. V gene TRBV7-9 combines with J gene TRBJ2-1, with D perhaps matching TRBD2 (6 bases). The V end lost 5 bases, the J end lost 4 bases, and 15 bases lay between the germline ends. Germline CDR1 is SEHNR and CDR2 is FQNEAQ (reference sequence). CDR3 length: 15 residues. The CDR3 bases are TGTGCCAGCAGCCTAGGGGCTAGCGATTACAATGAGCAGTTCTTC. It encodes CASSLGASDYNEQFF.

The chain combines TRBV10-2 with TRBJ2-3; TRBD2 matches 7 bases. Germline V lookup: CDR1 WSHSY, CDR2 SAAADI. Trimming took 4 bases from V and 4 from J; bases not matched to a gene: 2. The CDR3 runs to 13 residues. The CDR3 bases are TGCGCCAGCAGTGGGGACTACGCAGATACGCAGTATTTT. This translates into CASSGDYADTQYF.

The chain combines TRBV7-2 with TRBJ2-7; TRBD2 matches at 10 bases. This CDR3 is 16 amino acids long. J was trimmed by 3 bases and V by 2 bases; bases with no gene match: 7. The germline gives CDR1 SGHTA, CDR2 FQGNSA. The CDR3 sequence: CASSLTSGMVFYEQYF. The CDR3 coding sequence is TGTGCCAGCAGCTTAACTAGCGGGATGGTCTTCTACGAGCAGTACTTC.

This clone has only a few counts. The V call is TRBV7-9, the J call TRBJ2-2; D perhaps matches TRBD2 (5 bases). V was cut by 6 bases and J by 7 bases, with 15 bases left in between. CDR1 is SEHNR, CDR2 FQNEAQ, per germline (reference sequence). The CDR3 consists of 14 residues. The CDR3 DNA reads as TGTGCCAGCAGGAGAGTACGGGGTAGCGGGGAGCTGTTTTTT. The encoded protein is CASRRVRGSGELFF.

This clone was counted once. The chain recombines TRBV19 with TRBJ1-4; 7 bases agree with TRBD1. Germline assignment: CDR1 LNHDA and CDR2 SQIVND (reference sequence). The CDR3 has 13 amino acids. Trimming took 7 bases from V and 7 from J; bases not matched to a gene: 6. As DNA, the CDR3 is TGTGCCAGTACTTTCCAGGGGGGTGAAAAACTGTTTTTT. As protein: CASTFQGGEKLFF.

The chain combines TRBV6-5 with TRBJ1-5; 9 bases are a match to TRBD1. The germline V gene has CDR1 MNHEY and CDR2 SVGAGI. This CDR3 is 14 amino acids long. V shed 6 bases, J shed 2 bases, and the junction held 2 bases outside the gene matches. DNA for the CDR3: TGTGCCAGCAGGGACAGGGGTGGCAATCAGCCCCAGCATTTT. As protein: CASRDRGGNQPQHF.

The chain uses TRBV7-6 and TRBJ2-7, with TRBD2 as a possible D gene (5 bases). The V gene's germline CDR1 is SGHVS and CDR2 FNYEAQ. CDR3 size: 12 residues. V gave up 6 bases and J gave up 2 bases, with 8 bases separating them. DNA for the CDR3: TGTGCCAGCAGTTCTAGCCCCTACGAGCAGTACTTC. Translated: CASSSSPYEQYF. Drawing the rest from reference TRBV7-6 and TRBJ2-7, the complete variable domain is GAGVSQSPRYKVTKRGQDVALRCDPISGHVSLYWYRQALGQGPEFLTYFNYEAQQDKSGLPNDRFSAERPEGSISTLTIQRTEQRDSAMYRCASSSSPYEQYFGPGTRLTVT.

CDR3: CASSRNRGGYTF. CDR3 nucleotides: TGTGCCAGCAGCCGAAACAGGGGCGGCTACACCTTC. The chain employs TRBV7-9 and TRBJ1-2, with TRBD1 matching over 7 bases. This CDR3 contains 12 residues. J lost 8 bases, V lost 5 bases, and 5 bases had no gene match. Germline V CDR1 and CDR2: SEHNR, FQNEAQ (reference sequence).